This entry describes one T cell receptor beta chain. The specificity of this receptor is unknown. Per-base quality was not reported, and no clone a single base away is much larger than it. The sample originates from a study of T cell clones after liver transplantation (dated by TCRdb to 2018 to 2020). Context from the whole study: ITN030ST, the source of the samples, was a randomized trial that attempted immunosuppression withdrawal within 2 years of liver transplantation. After a pre-transplant mixed lymphocyte reaction, TCRbeta sequencing was used to pinpoint donor-reactive T cell clones, which were subsequently tracked in post-transplant blood. As an antigen-independent comparator for donor-reactive sequences, third party-reactive TCRbeta sequences were also identified from pre-transplant MLRs. Three of the eight recipients were HCV-positive; the others were transplanted for non-autoimmune, non-viral indications. Until randomization at 12-24 months post-transplant, subjects were given standard immunosuppression, with no induction therapy. Tolerance was defined as complete withdrawal of immunosuppression for at least one year without a rise in liver enzymes beyond twice the upper limit of normal. Blood samples were collected pre-transplant, then pre-randomization ahead of withdrawal, and finally post-randomization once withdrawal had either been completed or failed. The study cohort included 8 liver transplant recipients, of whom 3 were classified as tolerant and 5 as non-tolerant. Paper-wide results and their limitations: The decline in donor-reactive sequences exceeded the decline in third party-reactive sequences, suggesting partial antigen-specific deletion that was unrelated to withdrawal success. Once repertoire turnover was taken into account, donor-reactive detection showed a significant reduction for CD4 in 7 of 8 subjects and for CD8 in 8 of 8. A significant post-transplant decrease in circulating donor-reactive CD4 TCRbeta sequences was observed in most of the 8 subjects, irrespective of tolerance or HCV status. The conclusions were preliminary, being limited by small, heterogeneous patient numbers and by non-standardized post-transplant time points. Low numbers of available donor cells limited the measurable donor-reactive repertoire in a couple of subjects. Since no allograft tissue specimens were available, donor-reactive T cells may have migrated into the graft instead of being deleted.

High-throughput TCRbeta CDR3 sequencing of frozen genomic DNA was performed by immunoSEQ, with PCR amplification, mapping, bias correction and internal controls included. The study's processing was this. Only productive rearrangements were retained, and each unique TCRbeta sequence was defined by its CDR3 nucleotide sequence together with its V and J gene. Donor-reactive sequences required at least 5-fold expansion in CFSE-low cells versus unstimulated pre-transplant cells and at least 0.01% frequency. Minimum frequency thresholds were set for each subject based on the unstimulated sample with the lowest template count, ensuring at least 90% detection power. Jensen-Shannon divergence between the top 1000 TCRbeta sequences after and before transplant was used to measure repertoire turnover. Two-sided Fisher's exact tests were used to test for changes in the detection of donor-reactive sequences. In TCRdb, the immuneACCESS table is reduced to in-frame sequences with V and J assigned. These tables do not hold every clone; where another copy was compared, an unresolved V gene accounts for under half, and the others remain unexplained. V, J and clone size are those of that table, while D and trimming were read from the DNA. Counted in this sample were roughly 53,000 clones; 60% to 80% of them appeared once. Around 9.1% of the sample is held by the ten biggest clonotypes.

There are 16 amino acids in the CDR3, from cysteine to phenylalanine inclusive. CDR3 DNA only is kept here, 48 bases in frame from base 1. The CDR1 and CDR2 encoded by the germline V gene are SGHDT and YYEEEE. The junction carries 12 bases between V and J, which are trimmed by 2 bases and 3 bases respectively. Thawed unstimulated PBMCs were stained for CD3, CD4 and CD8 and FACS-sorted into CD3+CD4+ and CD3+CD8+ populations. All 8 studied subjects were randomized to withdrawal of immunosuppression. The Qiagen DNeasy Blood and Tissue Kit was used for isolation of genomic DNA. The chain was built from TRBV5-6 and TRBJ1-6, with no reliable assignment of the D segment. This specimen consisted of CD4+ T cells from blood, obtained at the 22-month timepoint. The clonotype comes from a human patient who received a liver transplant. Following a transplant, some T lymphocytes may have been derived from the graft donor. Here the CDR3 is given as CASSFQEARYNSPLHF. The DNA sequence follows: TGTGCCAGCAGCTTCCAAGAAGCCCGCTATAATTCACCCCTCCACTTT.